What follows describes a single T cell receptor (beta chain). Together with a sample-barcoded 5' primer, a J-beta primer mix was included in a second PCR lasting about 7 to 11 cycles. One entry per CDR3 protein results from TCRdb running MiXCR on the 5' RACE reads. The data contain over a million distinct CDR3 sequences, around 43% of them seen just once; the ten biggest clones take up under 20%. This CDR3 spans 14 amino acids. Trimming left V 0 bases short and J 13 bases short, with 16 bases between. The germline V gene encodes CDR1 MNHEY and CDR2 SVGAGI. These data come from a study of blood T cells in healthy people across ages.

The TCR comes from a woman in her fifties or sixties in good health. Sample: blood. The chain joins TRBV6-5 to TRBJ2-1; D possibly corresponds to TRBD2 (6 bases). Here the CDR3 reads CASSYSSGEETQFF. The CDR3 DNA is TGTGCCAGCAGTTACTCCTCGGGGGAAGAGACCCAGTTCTTC.